The rows below give T cell receptor beta chains drawn from one sample of a study of cytomegalovirus exposure and HLA in healthy donors. Here immunoSEQ multiplex PCR was the method, and the copy in TCRdb shows in-frame clones only, minus some. The sample holds 150,000 to 200,000 clones, roughly 85% seen once. Sequenced sample: PBMCs. The receptors here all came from a woman aged 50 to 65 in good health and CMV-seropositive. Both conserved end residues are part of each CDR3. The D gene is left open where the match is weak. Clone size is not always given. Where it is, it says once, few, many or a class for expanded clones.

d_gene: TRBD1
v_gene: TRBV5-1
j_gene: TRBJ2-3
abundance: .
CDR3aa: CASSLEVRGRLDTQYF
CDR3nt: TGCGCCAGCAGCTTGGAGGTCAGGGGGAGATTAGATACGCAGTATTTT

d_gene: TRBD1
v_gene: TRBV27
j_gene: TRBJ2-3
abundance: .
CDR3aa: CASRKPGQGARDTQYF
CDR3nt: TGTGCCAGCAGGAAACCGGGACAGGGGGCGCGAGATACGCAGTATTTT

d_gene: .
v_gene: TRBV6-1
j_gene: TRBJ1-2
abundance: .
CDR3aa: CASSEDAGLRGYTF
CDR3nt: TGTGCCAGCAGTGAAGACGCAGGGCTTCGAGGCTACACCTTC

d_gene: .
v_gene: TRBV21-1
j_gene: TRBJ2-3
abundance: once
CDR3aa: CASSKSRGGRTDTQYF
CDR3nt: TGTGCCAGCAGCAAGTCAAGGGGCGGGAGGACAGATACGCAGTATTTT

d_gene: .
v_gene: TRBV7-8
j_gene: TRBJ1-4
abundance: few
CDR3aa: CASSYTTGFSNEKLFF
CDR3nt: TGTGCCAGCAGCTACACTACAGGGTTTTCGAATGAAAAACTGTTTTTT

d_gene: .
v_gene: TRBV7-2
j_gene: TRBJ1-1
abundance: .
CDR3aa: CASSLNRNTEAFF
CDR3nt: TGTGCCAGCAGCTTAAACAGGAACACTGAAGCTTTCTTT

d_gene: .
v_gene: TRBV7-8
j_gene: TRBJ2-5
abundance: .
CDR3aa: CASSPGERTIQETQYF
CDR3nt: TGTGCCAGCAGTCCCGGGGAGAGAACAATCCAAGAGACCCAGTACTTC

d_gene: .
v_gene: TRBV6-1
j_gene: TRBJ1-5
abundance: .
CDR3aa: CASSGQAYQPQHF
CDR3nt: TGTGCCAGCAGTGGACAGGCCTATCAGCCCCAGCATTTT

d_gene: TRBD2
v_gene: TRBV29-1
j_gene: TRBJ2-5
abundance: .
CDR3aa: CSDTTSSRETQYF
CDR3nt: TGCAGCGACACGACTAGCTCTAGGGAGACCCAGTACTTC

d_gene: .
v_gene: TRBV28
j_gene: TRBJ1-4
abundance: .
CDR3aa: CASSLGGNEKLFF
CDR3nt: TGTGCCAGCAGTTTGGGGGGGAATGAAAAACTGTTTTTT

d_gene: .
v_gene: TRBV5-6
j_gene: TRBJ2-7
abundance: .
CDR3aa: CASSADGVYEQYF
CDR3nt: TGTGCCAGCAGTGCCGACGGAGTCTACGAGCAGTACTTC

d_gene: .
v_gene: TRBV7-9
j_gene: TRBJ2-1
abundance: .
CDR3aa: CASSLTTDEQFF
CDR3nt: TGTGCCAGCAGCTTGACCACAGATGAGCAGTTCTTC

d_gene: .
v_gene: TRBV19
j_gene: TRBJ2-2
abundance: .
CDR3aa: CASSKGGTNTGELFF
CDR3nt: TGTGCCAGTAGTAAAGGCGGGACGAACACCGGGGAGCTGTTTTTT

d_gene: .
v_gene: TRBV5-6
j_gene: TRBJ2-3
abundance: .
CDR3aa: CASSDSRTDTQYF
CDR3nt: TGTGCCAGCAGCGATTCGCGGACAGATACGCAGTATTTT